One T cell receptor (beta chain) is described in this entry. Which antigen it targets is not known. Base qualities are not at hand, and no much larger clone is one base apart. CDR1 and CDR2, per the germline V gene, are MNHEY and SVGEGT. V and J are trimmed by 5 bases and 1 base, and the gene matches miss 2 bases of the junction. The CDR3 measures 15 amino acids from cysteine to phenylalanine. Only the CDR3 DNA stays, 45 bases, in frame from base 1. This sample was included in a study of T-cell memory formation after mild COVID-19 (dated by TCRdb to 2020 to 2022). As for the study more broadly: TCR sequence clusters from the two donors were largely donor specific. T-cell clones expanding and contracting after mild COVID-19 in a couple of donors were tracked by longitudinal TCRalpha and TCRbeta repertoire sequencing. The cohort comprised two young, previously healthy adult volunteers, one female and one male. What the research found in general, with its limitations: Some responding clones were detected in pre-infection memory, suggesting pre-existing cross-reactive memory T cells joined the SARS-CoV-2 response. Only a couple of mild cases were covered in the study, and larger cohorts including severe cases with pre-infection samples were considered necessary. Contracting CD4+ clones were located mainly in the CM and EM memory subsets, whereas CD8+ clones were found to be enriched in EMRA. Balanced CD4/CD8 phenotypes were observed for clones contracting from day 15 to 85, whereas a bias towards CD4+ was observed for a second wave of clones expanding from day 15 to 37. SARS-CoV-2 specificity of the second-wave clones peaking on day 37 was not confirmed.

Sequenced using an Illumina NovaSeq 6000. cDNA libraries for TCRalpha and TCRbeta were prepared by 5'RACE using constant-segment primers, with sample barcodes and unique molecular identifiers added. Trizol reagent was used to extract RNA from every sample. Libraries were amplified in two PCR steps, with a second sample barcode and Illumina TruSeq adapters added in the second step. The libraries were sequenced on an Illumina NovaSeq using 2 x 150 bp paired-end reads. Turning to the authors' computational methods: The reads were demultiplexed and collapsed into UMI-guided consensus sequences using migec v1.2.7. Using mixcr v2.1.11, UMI consensuses were aligned to TRA and TRB V and J templates and then assembled into clonotypes. A clonotype was counted as expanded or contracted only when both edgeR and NoisET called the clonotype significant, with the noise models trained on biological replicates. edgeR calls used a false discovery rate-adjusted p below 0.01 and a log2 fold-change threshold of 1. As an exploratory analysis of dynamics, max-normalized trajectories of the 1000 most abundant clonotypes were examined by PCA with hierarchical clustering. The CD4 or CD8 phenotype of responding clones was assigned using the separately sequenced CD4+ and CD8+ repertoires. Through fastp at Q25 and MiXCR, TCRdb rebuilt clones from the public reads, retaining in-frame beta chains. Rows are unified per CDR3 protein, each entry keeping the most common DNA and genes. TCRdb, not the authors, supplied the V and J calls. The sample data list over 55,000 distinct CDR3 sequences, and more than 8% of these were observed just once. Jointly, the top ten make up about 1.1% of the sample.

Ficoll-Paque density gradient centrifugation was the method used to isolate PBMCs. The TCR sequence derives from a man younger than 35 who had mild COVID-19 (a few samples of this study predate the infection). The sample titles of this study are shuffled in the database, so cell type and time point are left out; the donor was told from shared clones. Sequences were obtained from PBMCs or a T cell subset sorted from them (not recorded which). Recombination linked TRBV6-2 or TRBV6-3 to TRBJ2-3; 11 central bases correspond to TRBD2. The sequence in DNA is TGTGCCAGCAGTCCGACTAGCGGGGGCACAGATACGCAGTATTTT. Translated, this gives CASSPTSGGTDTQYF.